The 30 T cell receptor beta chains below were found in one sample sequenced in a study of identical twins. TCRdb re-analysed the 5' RACE reads in MiXCR, keeping a single row per CDR3 protein. The sample comprises about 890,000 distinct CDR3 sequences, over 9% of which are singletons, and about 1.5% rests with the top ten. A further study also used this sample, focusing on yellow fever vaccine responses in identical twins.

The specimen was PBMCs. The receptors here all came from a woman younger than 35 in good health.

This clonotype was seen a handful of times. V usage is TRBV20-1 and J usage is TRBJ2-2; D is unresolved. This CDR3 spans 13 amino acids. V lost 0 bases, J lost 5 bases, and 7 bases lay in between. Per the germline V gene, CDR1 is DFQATT and CDR2 is SNEGSKA (reference sequence). The CDR3 bases are TGCAGTGCTAGAGATCACCCGACCGGGGAGCTGTTTTTT. This codes for CSARDHPTGELFF.

This clonotype was seen a handful of times. The chain recombines TRBV6-6 with TRBJ1-2, with 7 bases that match TRBD1. V lost 7 bases and J lost 3; bases outside the gene matches: 5. The CDR3 runs 13 residues. Germline assignment: CDR1 MNHNY and CDR2 SVGAGI (reference sequence). CDR3 amino acids: CASTQGLDYGYTF. Here the CDR3 DNA reads TGTGCCAGCACACAGGGGTTAGACTATGGCTACACCTTC.

This clonotype showed up just a few times. The CDR3 DNA sequence: TGTGCCAGCAGTTACTCGATGTCAGCCTACGAGCAGTACTTC. Its translation: CASSYSMSAYEQYF. The chain employs TRBV6-5 and TRBJ2-7; D gene unclear. This CDR3 has 14 amino acids. The germline V gene has CDR1 MNHEY and CDR2 SVGAGI. Between the trimmed V and J ends, which lost 0 bases and 2 bases, there was a span of 8 bases.

This clonotype came up a few times. This chain joins TRBV4-1 and TRBJ1-6; 9 bases match TRBD1. This CDR3 comprises 17 residues. The J segment lost 6 bases and the V segment lost 1 base, leaving 7 bases of the junction unmatched. Germline V lookup: CDR1 MGHRA, CDR2 YSYEKL. The CDR3 region has the DNA TGCGCCAGCAGCCAAGCCACCCTGGGACAGGGTAATTCACCCCTCCACTTT. It yields the protein CASSQATLGQGNSPLHF.

V and J are TRBV5-5 and TRBJ2-7; 9 positions match TRBD1. The CDR3 runs 13 residues. V shed 8 bases, J shed 5 bases, and the junction held 8 bases outside the gene matches. Germline values: CDR1 SGHKS, CDR2 YYEKEE (reference sequence). In DNA, the CDR3 is TGTGCCAGAGCCGGGACAGGGAGTGACGAGCAGTACGTC. Translating it yields CARAGTGSDEQYV.

The rearrangement uses TRBV12-3 or TRBV12-4 and TRBJ1-1, with TRBD1 identical over 8 bases. The V and J ends lost 5 bases and 7 bases, in that order; junction bases with no gene match: 9. The CDR3 extends over 14 amino acids. The CDR3 coding sequence is TGTGCCAGCAGTCCGGTAACAGGGGGGGGTGAAGCTTTCTTT. It translates to CASSPVTGGGEAFF.

The chain links TRBV14 to TRBJ1-6; maybe TRBD1 (5 bases). V dropped 0 bases and J dropped 7 bases, with 10 bases sitting between them. Germline CDR1 and CDR2: SGHDN and FVKESK. This CDR3 has 15 residues. CDR3 nucleotide sequence: TGTGCCAGCAGCCAAGACTCCCGGACAAATTCACCCCTCCACTTT. Protein sequence: CASSQDSRTNSPLHF.

The rearrangement links TRBV29-1 to TRBJ1-1; no definite D call. V was cut by 2 bases and J by 10 bases, with 14 bases left in between. CDR3 length equals 12 residues. Germline V CDR1 and CDR2: SQVTM, ANQGSEA. The CDR3 DNA sequence: TGCAGCGTTGAAAGGCCGGGAGGAACAGCTTTCTTT. It codes for CSVERPGGTAFF.

This clonotype was seen at least ten times. The V and J genes are TRBV20-1 and TRBJ1-2, with 7 bases that match TRBD1. CDR1 is DFQATT and CDR2 is SNEGSKA in the germline V gene (reference sequence). J gave up 4 bases and V 4 bases, and 6 bases lay outside the gene matches. This CDR3 comprises 13 residues. In DNA, the CDR3 is TGCAGTGCTACTACAGGGGCGAGCTATGGCTACACCTTC. Protein product: CSATTGASYGYTF.

On this clonotype: Being one base from a much bigger clone, this may be a read error. V gene TRBV12-3 or TRBV12-4 combines with J gene TRBJ1-4; TRBD1 matches 9 bases. This CDR3 has 16 amino acids. The chain's CDR3 is CASSSPTGGHNGKLFF. Here the CDR3 DNA reads TGTGCCAGCAGTTCCCCCACAGGGGGCCATAATGGAAAACTGTTTTTT.

This clonotype was detected ten times or more. This CDR3 is CASSLGFLDTQYF. The CDR3, as DNA: TGTGCCAGCAGCTTAGGCTTCTTGGATACGCAGTATTTT. This chain uses TRBV7-9 with TRBJ2-3; D not resolved. Germline V gene lookup returns CDR1 SEHNR and CDR2 FQNEAQ (reference sequence). The CDR3 has 13 amino acids. Trimming removed 1 base at V and 6 bases at J, with 8 bases between.

This clonotype was recorded once. This chain joins TRBV6-1 and TRBJ2-2; TRBD1 matches 7 bases. Trimming removed 8 bases from V and 6 bases from J; junction bases left unmatched: 9. The CDR3 is made up of 14 amino acids. Germline V gives CDR1 MNHNS, CDR2 SASEGT. The CDR3 here is CASRRQGDAGELFF. CDR3 sequence (DNA): TGTGCCAGCCGCAGACAGGGTGACGCCGGGGAGCTGTTTTTT.

The chain employs TRBV9 and TRBJ1-5, with TRBD1 identical over 8 bases. The CDR3 has 15 amino acids. Germline V gives CDR1 SGDLS, CDR2 YYNGEE. The ends lost 0 bases at V and 1 base at J; junction bases unmatched: 0. The CDR3: CASSVGQGSNQPQHF. For the CDR3, the DNA is TGTGCCAGCAGCGTAGGACAGGGGAGCAATCAGCCCCAGCATTTT.

The rearrangement links TRBV5-5 to TRBJ2-1, with TRBD1 as a possible D gene (5 bases). Germline V gene sequence: CDR1 SGHKS, CDR2 YYEKEE (reference sequence). The CDR3 contains 17 residues. V was shortened by 0 bases and J by 0 bases, with 13 bases between the two germline ends. As DNA, the CDR3 is TGTGCCAGCAGCTTGGTAGGGGCTCCGAGCTCCTACAATGAGCAGTTCTTC. Protein sequence: CASSLVGAPSSYNEQFF.

The V gene is TRBV3-1, the J gene TRBJ2-5, with D possibly TRBD1 on 6 matching bases. V dropped 2 bases and J dropped 5 bases, with 12 bases sitting between them. Germline V lookup: CDR1 LGHDT, CDR2 YNNKEL (reference sequence). The CDR3 extends over 14 amino acids. The CDR3, as DNA: TGTGCCAGCAGCCAACCGCGAAGGGGGGAGACCCAGTACTTC. As protein: CASSQPRRGETQYF.

This chain uses TRBV7-9 with TRBJ2-7; 8 positions match TRBD1. This CDR3 is 15 amino acids long. V gave up 0 bases and J gave up 5 bases; unmatched junction bases: 6. The germline CDR1 and CDR2 sequences are SEHNR and FQNEAQ (reference sequence). The CDR3 reads CASSLAPKDRDEQYF. The CDR3 DNA reads as TGTGCCAGCAGCTTAGCGCCGAAGGACAGGGACGAGCAGTACTTC.

This clonotype was counted between two and nine times. The rearrangement uses TRBV29-1 and TRBJ2-1; TRBD2 aligns across 10 bases. The CDR3 covers 15 residues. Germline V lookup: CDR1 SQVTM, CDR2 ANQGSEA. Losses at the gene ends were 1 base for V and 9 bases for J; bases not matched to a gene: 9. In DNA form, the CDR3 reads TGCAGCGTTGAAGTGCTAGCGGGAGAAACTGCTGAGCAGTTCTTC. Encoded protein: CSVEVLAGETAEQFF.

This clonotype has a count of ten or more. J is TRBJ2-1 and V is TRBV3-1; 7 bases are a match to TRBD1. The CDR3 sequence is 14 residues long. V was pared by 2 bases and J by 4 bases, with 2 bases of the junction left unmatched. Germline assignment: CDR1 LGHDT and CDR2 YNNKEL (reference sequence). The CDR3 here is CASSQQGVYNEQFF. The CDR3 DNA reads TGTGCCAGCAGCCAACAGGGGGTATACAATGAGCAGTTCTTC.

This sequence joins TRBV24-1 and TRBJ2-1; TRBD2 agrees at 10 bases. Germline CDR1 KGHDR, CDR2 SFDVKD. V was pared by 3 bases and J by 3 bases, with 7 bases of the junction left unmatched. The CDR3 is made up of 17 amino acids. CDR3 residues: CATSDVTSGKIYNEQFF. The CDR3 DNA reads TGTGCCACCAGTGATGTTACTAGCGGGAAGATCTACAATGAGCAGTTCTTC.

This chain connects TRBV20-1 to TRBJ2-3; no reliable D call. CDR1 and CDR2 (germline): DFQATT, SNEGSKA (reference sequence). This CDR3 has 13 residues. Between the trimmed V and J ends, which lost 4 bases and 9 bases, there was a span of 17 bases. The CDR3 is CSATVVGVQTQYF. The CDR3 DNA follows: TGCAGTGCTACTGTCGTGGGCGTGCAGACGCAGTATTTT.

V and J are TRBV5-1 and TRBJ2-1, with D possibly matching TRBD2 (5 bases). The germline V gene has CDR1 SGHRS and CDR2 YFSETQ. Trimming shortened V by 0 bases and J by 7 bases, and 14 bases separated the two germline ends. The CDR3 has 15 amino acids. CDR3 sequence reads: CASSLEAALGNEQFF. CDR3 bases: TGCGCCAGCAGCTTGGAAGCGGCTTTGGGGAATGAGCAGTTCTTC.

V gene TRBV7-9 combines with J gene TRBJ2-4; D unclear. V lost 5 bases to trimming and J lost 0 bases, with 14 bases between them. Germline CDR1 is SEHNR and CDR2 is FQNEAQ (reference sequence). This CDR3 comprises 16 residues. In nucleotides, the CDR3 is TGTGCCAGCAGCCCCCGACTCGAAATAGCCAAAAACATTCAGTACTTC. Protein: CASSPRLEIAKNIQYF.

The chain joins TRBV20-1 to TRBJ1-1, with D perhaps TRBD1 (5 bases). Trimming shortened V by 3 bases and J by 0 bases, and 11 bases separated the two germline ends. Germline loops: CDR1 DFQATT, CDR2 SNEGSKA (reference sequence). This CDR3 region has 14 residues. The CDR3 sequence is CSASPTAVNTEAFF. CDR3 nucleotides: TGCAGTGCTAGCCCGACAGCTGTGAACACTGAAGCTTTCTTT.

The chain links TRBV7-9 to TRBJ1-2; maybe TRBD1 (6 bases). The V gene lost 1 base and the J gene lost 3 bases, with 12 bases spanning the gap. The CDR3 length is 15 residues. From germline, CDR1 is SEHNR and CDR2 FQNEAQ (reference sequence). The CDR3 sequence is CASSLVQGFDYGYTF. In DNA form, the CDR3 reads TGTGCCAGCAGCTTAGTTCAGGGGTTCGACTATGGCTACACCTTC.

V is TRBV6-6 and J is TRBJ1-1; D is perhaps TRBD1 (5 bases). The CDR3 has 12 residues. The germline V gene encodes CDR1 MNHNY and CDR2 SVGAGI (reference sequence). V was clipped by 8 bases and J by 4 bases, with 11 bases between them. The CDR3 DNA follows: TGTGCCAGCGGAAGGGGTTTCACTGAAGCTTTCTTT. This sequence encodes CASGRGFTEAFF.

The chain couples TRBV5-1 to TRBJ2-3, with 8 bases lining up with TRBD1. Germline lookup yields CDR1 SGHRS and CDR2 YFSETQ. J gave up 0 bases and V 7 bases, and 10 bases lay outside the gene matches. CDR3 length equals 16 residues. The DNA of the CDR3 is TGCGCCAGCGACGGTGGGACAGGTGCTAGCACAGATACGCAGTATTTT. This encodes CASDGGTGASTDTQYF. The full variable domain, completed using reference TRBV5-1 and TRBJ2-3, is KAGVTQTPRYLIKTRGQQVTLSCSPISGHRSVSWYQQTPGQGLQFLFEYFSETQRNKGNFPGRFSGRQFSNSRSEMNVSTLELGDSALYLCASDGGTGASTDTQYFGPGTRLTVL.

This clonotype appeared many times. V and J are TRBV7-9 and TRBJ1-5; 10 nucleotides match TRBD1. Germline assignment: CDR1 SEHNR and CDR2 FQNEAQ (reference sequence). The ends lost 1 base at V and 6 bases at J; junction bases unmatched: 6. The CDR3 has 16 residues. Written as DNA, the CDR3 is TGTGCCAGCAGCTTAGGAGGAGGACAGGGGGGTCAGCCCCAGCATTTT. Amino acid sequence: CASSLGGGQGGQPQHF.

Only a few counts were recorded for this clonotype. The V and J genes are TRBV10-3 and TRBJ2-7, with D possibly being TRBD1 or TRBD2 (5 bases each). This CDR3 is built from 14 residues. The V end lost 11 bases, the J end lost 3 bases, and 20 bases lay between the germline ends. Germline assignment: CDR1 ENHRY and CDR2 SYGVKD. The DNA for the CDR3 is TGTGCCGTCAATTGCCGGGACGGACTCTACGAGCAGTACGTC. Residues: CAVNCRDGLYEQYV.

This clonotype showed up just a few times. The J gene is TRBJ2-7, the V gene TRBV28; 9 nucleotides match TRBD1. The germline V gene has CDR1 MDHEN and CDR2 SYDVKM. The CDR3 is 13 residues long. The V and J ends lost 6 bases and 4 bases, in that order; junction bases with no gene match: 4. DNA of the CDR3: TGTGCCAGCAGGGGACAGGGCGGATACGAGCAGTACGTC. This translates into CASRGQGGYEQYV.

Regarding this clonotype: A read error may produce the germline difference seen at one junction end. The J gene is TRBJ2-4, the V gene TRBV3-1; D is unclear. CDR1 LGHDT and CDR2 YNNKEL come from the germline V gene (reference sequence). This CDR3 is 15 amino acids long. The CDR3: CASTQLSHLGNIQYF. The CDR3 bases are TGTGCCAGCACCCAATTGAGCCACCTTGGGAACATTCAGTACTTC.